This T cell receptor (beta chain) was identified during a study of T cell repertoires in cytomegalovirus infection. Study overall: Evidence of both CMV infection and a matching HLA type came from public TCR beta signatures. General study points: Clonotypes of TCR beta that were HLA-C-restricted and CMV-specific dominated the ex vivo response. Summed frequency of shared TCR beta families picked out CMV carriers who also had the relevant HLA.

With respect to this clonotype: No antigen is known for it.

This CDR3 is built from 14 residues. The V end lost 5 bases, the J end lost 2 bases, and 11 bases lay between the germline ends. Looked up from germline, CDR1 is SGHNT and CDR2 is YENEEA. Via MiXCR, TCRdb re-called the reads, giving one row per CDR3 protein. The table records 250,000 to 300,000 distinct CDR3 sequences, over 20% of them present only once. Source material: PBMCs. The chain employs TRBV11-3 and TRBJ2-3; D gene uncertain. The TCR originated in a human donor in good health (CMV status not recorded). Some clones in this sample may be carry-over from other donors' samples. The CDR3 sequence is CASSVMGSTDTQYF. As DNA, the CDR3 is TGTGCCAGCAGCGTCATGGGGTCCACAGATACGCAGTATTTT.